Listed below are T cell receptor beta chains from one sample, sequenced in a study of response to subunit inactivated influenza vaccine. TCRdb called the RT-PCR reads again in MiXCR, with one record for every CDR3 protein. The repertoire holds about 570,000 distinct CDR3 sequences, about 12% seen once, with approximately 10% in the top ten. The source was PBMCs from blood, collected on the day of vaccination. The receptors were sampled from a man aged 50-60 years who received an inactivated influenza vaccine. The CDR3 runs from the conserved cysteine through the conserved F or W. A D gene is named only where the DNA matches it firmly. Rows give clone size only sometimes, using once, few, many, or a class for an expanded clone.

j_gene: TRBJ1-1; abundance: NA; v_gene: TRBV3-1; d_gene: TRBD1; CDR3nt: TGTGCCAGCAGCCAAGGTAGGGGGCTGATGAACACTGAAGCTTTCTTT; CDR3aa: CASSQGRGLMNTEAFF
j_gene: TRBJ2-3; abundance: NA; v_gene: TRBV5-1; d_gene: NA; CDR3nt: TGCGCCAGCAGCATACACGGACAGATCACAGATACGCAGTATTTT; CDR3aa: CASSIHGQITDTQYF
j_gene: TRBJ2-1; abundance: NA; v_gene: TRBV24-1; d_gene: NA; CDR3nt: TGTGCCACCAGCCCAGGGTTATCTTGGTACAATGAGCAGTTCTTC; CDR3aa: CATSPGLSWYNEQFF
j_gene: TRBJ2-2; abundance: few; v_gene: TRBV24-1; d_gene: NA; CDR3nt: TGTGCCACCAGTGATTTGGGGGTACGGGCCGGGGAGCTGTTTTTT; CDR3aa: CATSDLGVRAGELFF
j_gene: TRBJ2-3; abundance: few; v_gene: TRBV12-3/TRBV12-4; d_gene: NA; CDR3nt: TGTGCCAGCAGTCCCCAGATTAGCACAGATACGCAGTATTTT; CDR3aa: CASSPQISTDTQYF
j_gene: TRBJ1-1; abundance: few; v_gene: TRBV7-9; d_gene: NA; CDR3nt: TGTGCCAGCAGCTGGACACCGAACACTGAAGCTTTCTTT; CDR3aa: CASSWTPNTEAFF
j_gene: TRBJ2-6; abundance: few; v_gene: TRBV29-1; d_gene: NA; CDR3nt: TGCAGCGCAGGACAGTCTGGGGCCAACGTCCTGACTTTC; CDR3aa: CSAGQSGANVLTF
j_gene: TRBJ2-3; abundance: few; v_gene: TRBV20-1; d_gene: NA; CDR3nt: TGCAGTGCTACTAATTTACAGAGCACAGATACGCAGTATTTT; CDR3aa: CSATNLQSTDTQYF
j_gene: TRBJ2-7; abundance: NA; v_gene: TRBV12-3/TRBV12-4; d_gene: NA; CDR3nt: TGTGCCAGCAGTTTCACAGACCCATGGGCCAGCCCGACCTACGAGCAGTACTTC; CDR3aa: CASSFTDPWASPTYEQYF
j_gene: TRBJ2-7; abundance: NA; v_gene: TRBV11-1; d_gene: TRBD2; CDR3nt: TGTGCCAGCACCACAAACGCGGGAGGCGTCCTTAGCTCCTACGAGCAGTACTTC; CDR3aa: CASTTNAGGVLSSYEQYF
j_gene: TRBJ2-7; abundance: NA; v_gene: TRBV3-1; d_gene: NA; CDR3nt: TGTGCCAGCAGCCAAGATTCAACCCAGGGGCGCGAGCAGTACTTC; CDR3aa: CASSQDSTQGREQYF
j_gene: TRBJ2-7; abundance: NA; v_gene: TRBV4-1; d_gene: TRBD1; CDR3nt: TGCGCCAGCAGCCAATGGACAGGGGGGGACGAGCAGTACTTC; CDR3aa: CASSQWTGGDEQYF
j_gene: TRBJ1-5; abundance: many; v_gene: TRBV2; d_gene: TRBD1; CDR3nt: TGTGCCAGCAGTACAGGGGGCGCTTGGCCCCAGCATTTT; CDR3aa: CASSTGGAWPQHF
j_gene: TRBJ2-3; abundance: NA; v_gene: TRBV5-1; d_gene: NA; CDR3nt: TGCGCCAGCAGCTTAGGGCCAGCGAGCACAGATACGCAGTATTTT; CDR3aa: CASSLGPASTDTQYF
j_gene: TRBJ1-1; abundance: many; v_gene: TRBV7-2; d_gene: NA; CDR3nt: TGTGCCAGCAGCTTTAGCCCCTCTAGGGAATGGTACACTGAAGCTTTCTTT; CDR3aa: CASSFSPSREWYTEAFF
j_gene: TRBJ1-2; abundance: many; v_gene: TRBV14; d_gene: NA; CDR3nt: TGTGCCAGCAGCCAAGATCGTGCTAGCTTCTATGGCTACACCTTC; CDR3aa: CASSQDRASFYGYTF
j_gene: TRBJ2-5; abundance: few; v_gene: TRBV7-2; d_gene: NA; CDR3nt: TGTGCCAGCAGCTTAGCGGGGCGGGCCAAGACCCAGTACTTC; CDR3aa: CASSLAGRAKTQYF
j_gene: TRBJ1-1; abundance: NA; v_gene: TRBV6-2/TRBV6-3; d_gene: TRBD1; CDR3nt: TGTGCCAGCAGTTATGCCTCGAGGAGGGGGCGGAACACTGAAGCTTTCTTT; CDR3aa: CASSYASRRGRNTEAFF
j_gene: TRBJ2-2; abundance: many; v_gene: TRBV3-1; d_gene: NA; CDR3nt: TGTGCCAGCAGCCCTCTGATCGGGGAGCTGTTTTTT; CDR3aa: CASSPLIGELFF
j_gene: TRBJ1-2; abundance: NA; v_gene: TRBV30; d_gene: TRBD1; CDR3nt: TGTGCCTGGGCTGGGACAGGGGGTGGCTACACCTTC; CDR3aa: CAWAGTGGGYTF
j_gene: TRBJ2-7; abundance: few; v_gene: TRBV6-5; d_gene: NA; CDR3nt: TGTGCCAGCAGTTACTCACTAACAGGAGACGAGCAGTACTTC; CDR3aa: CASSYSLTGDEQYF
j_gene: TRBJ1-4; abundance: many; v_gene: TRBV29-1; d_gene: TRBD1; CDR3nt: TGCAGCGGTCGGGACAGGGGTGGAAAACTGTTTTTT; CDR3aa: CSGRDRGGKLFF
j_gene: TRBJ2-2; abundance: once; v_gene: TRBV9; d_gene: NA; CDR3nt: TGTGCCAGCAGCGCCCTTCGGGGGACAAAGAACACCGGGGAGCTGTTTTTT; CDR3aa: CASSALRGTKNTGELFF
j_gene: TRBJ2-3; abundance: few; v_gene: TRBV7-9; d_gene: NA; CDR3nt: TGTGCCAGCAGCTTATCCGAGGCGCGGGGACCGGATTTT; CDR3aa: CASSLSEARGPDF
j_gene: TRBJ2-5; abundance: NA; v_gene: TRBV6-2/TRBV6-3; d_gene: NA; CDR3nt: TGTGCCAGCAGTTATTTTATCCCAGGGACCCAGTACTTC; CDR3aa: CASSYFIPGTQYF
j_gene: TRBJ1-6; abundance: NA; v_gene: TRBV2; d_gene: NA; CDR3nt: TGTGCCAGCAGTGAAAGGGTCAGGCCGGAATCACCCCTCCACTTT; CDR3aa: CASSERVRPESPLHF
j_gene: TRBJ1-1; abundance: many; v_gene: TRBV20-1; d_gene: NA; CDR3nt: TGCAGTGCTAGAGTTGGCGCAGGGTATACTGAAGCTTTCTTT; CDR3aa: CSARVGAGYTEAFF
j_gene: TRBJ2-7; abundance: NA; v_gene: TRBV6-5; d_gene: TRBD2; CDR3nt: TGTGCCAGCAGTTCCTCGGGGGGGCGAGTCGAGCAGTACTTC; CDR3aa: CASSSSGGRVEQYF
j_gene: TRBJ2-1; abundance: NA; v_gene: TRBV6-1; d_gene: NA; CDR3nt: TGTGCCAGCAGTATCAGTGGGGGGCCGAGTGAGCAGTTCTTC; CDR3aa: CASSISGGPSEQFF
j_gene: TRBJ2-7; abundance: NA; v_gene: TRBV5-1; d_gene: TRBD2; CDR3nt: TGCGCCAGCAGCAGAGGACTAGCGGGAGTAATAATCGACGAGCAGTACTTC; CDR3aa: CASSRGLAGVIIDEQYF
j_gene: TRBJ2-1; abundance: NA; v_gene: TRBV28; d_gene: TRBD2; CDR3nt: TGTGCCAGCGAGACTAGCGGGGGGGGGAGCTCCTACAATGAGCAGTTCTTC; CDR3aa: CASETSGGGSSYNEQFF
j_gene: TRBJ1-4; abundance: many; v_gene: TRBV6-1; d_gene: NA; CDR3nt: TGTGCCAGCAGTGAAATGGGGCCCTGGAAGGAACTGTTTTTT; CDR3aa: CASSEMGPWKELFF